These T cell receptor beta chains were read from a single sample in a study of blood T cell repertoires in COVID-19. The protocol was immunoSEQ multiplex PCR, while the TCRdb copy is restricted to in-frame clones and leaves out a portion. Found here are about 320,000 clones, approximately 90% of them singletons; the top ten hold 3.9%. The sample comprised PBMCs or T cells enriched from blood (not recorded which). Receptors originate from a woman in her 30s who had been exposed to COVID-19. Both conserved end residues are part of each CDR3.

>TRBV5-4|TRBJ2-5
CASSRQGSRETQYF
>TRBV19|TRBJ1-5
CASSIGGSRPQHF
>TRBV18|TRBJ1-6
CASSPEGQTGPLHF
>TRBV11-2|TRBJ1-1
CASSLRSGNEAFF
>TRBV5-4|TRBJ1-2
CASSFDRGDYGYTF
>TRBV12-5|TRBJ1-2
CASGPTSNRDRGPYGYTF
>TRBV6-2/TRBV6-3|TRBJ2-7
CASSPSIRGYEQYF
>TRBV5-1|TRBJ1-6
CASTPGGTVNSPLHF
>TRBV7-3|TRBJ1-1
CASSFGGQSTEAFF
>TRBV7-3|TRBJ1-1
CASSLMGGMNTEAFF
>TRBV2|TRBJ1-5
CASTEVRRDQPQHF
>TRBV14|TRBJ2-6
CASSQDTDRTYSGANVLTF
>TRBV11-2|TRBJ2-5
CASSQDPGSGETQYF
>TRBV7-6|TRBJ1-3
CASSWDTGVGNTIYF
>TRBV19|TRBJ2-7
CASSPRDRGYEQYF
>TRBV21-1|TRBJ2-4
CASSKARASGGGLVKNIQYF
>TRBV10-3|TRBJ1-5
CASAASGGGQPQHF
>TRBV7-7|TRBJ1-2
CASSFRGTGFNYGYTF
>TRBV27|TRBJ1-3
CASRGGSGNTIYF